The 20 T cell receptor beta chains presented below share a single source sample, sequenced in a study of a mutant IDH1 vaccine in newly diagnosed glioma. The assay was immunoSEQ multiplex PCR, and TCRdb's table has in-frame clones only and misses some. The table lists about 30,000 clones, around 85% of them singletons. These receptors have no known antigen. Time point defined: week 5, during vaccination. Every vaccination contained 300 ug of the mutant IDH1 20-mer peptide and was paired with topical imiquimod. The sample consisted of PBMCs, taken from a glioma patient whose treatment included an IDH1 peptide vaccine. The receptors originated from a young man with glioma.

This chain links TRBV27 with TRBJ1-4; D is perhaps TRBD1 (5 bases). V lost 8 bases, J lost 7 bases, and 17 bases lay in between. CDR1 and CDR2 (germline): MNHEY, SMNVEV (reference sequence). This CDR3 comprises 14 residues. Here the CDR3 reads CASGSQPTGEKLFF. The CDR3 DNA is TGTGCCAGCGGCAGTCAACCCACAGGTGAAAAACTGTTTTTT.

The chain couples TRBV5-1 to TRBJ2-7, with 9 bases that match TRBD2. There are 15 residues in the CDR3. Germline trimming cut 2 bases from V and 3 bases from J; bases unmatched to any gene: 6. Germline V gives CDR1 SGHRS, CDR2 YFSETQ. CDR3 region: CASSFEAGGSYEQYF. CDR3 coding DNA: TGCGCCAGCAGCTTTGAGGCGGGAGGGAGCTACGAGCAGTACTTC.

The chain combines TRBV14 with TRBJ2-3; D gene ambiguous. Trimming took off 1 base at V and 6 bases at J, with 8 bases between the two ends. Germline CDR1 is SGHDN and CDR2 is FVKESK. This CDR3 spans 13 amino acids. CDR3 sequence reads: CASSQGLKDTQYF. CDR3 sequence (DNA): TGTGCCAGCAGCCAAGGTCTCAAGGATACGCAGTATTTT.

The chain joins TRBV12-2 to TRBJ1-1. TRBV12-2 is shown as a pseudogene. The CDR3 runs to 14 residues. The CDR3 coding sequence is TGTGCAAGTCGCGTGATAAGGGTGAACACTGAAGCTTTCTTT. This sequence encodes CASRVIRVNTEAFF.

The chain links TRBV19 to TRBJ2-7, with a weak D call TRBD1 (5 bases). V was clipped by 1 base and J by 1 base, with 11 bases between them. The CDR3 has 15 residues. The germline V gene encodes CDR1 LNHDA and CDR2 SQIVND (reference sequence). The CDR3 nucleotides read TGTGCCAGTAGTATAGGAGCAGGGTCTTCCTACGAGCAGTACTTC. Protein product: CASSIGAGSSYEQYF.

The chain employs TRBV5-5 and TRBJ2-2, with D hard to call. The V end lost 0 bases, the J end lost 1 base, and 4 bases lay between the germline ends. There are 14 residues in the CDR3. The germline V gene has CDR1 SGHKS and CDR2 YYEKEE (reference sequence). The CDR3 sequence is CASSLAVNTGELFF. CDR3 nucleotide sequence: TGTGCCAGCAGCTTGGCAGTGAACACCGGGGAGCTGTTTTTT.

The genes are TRBV30 and TRBJ2-7, with a tentative D call TRBD2 (6 bases). The V end was cut by 5 bases, the J end by 0 bases, with 14 bases between. CDR1 and CDR2 (germline): GTSNPN, SVGIG (reference sequence). The CDR3 runs to 14 residues. CDR3 nucleotide sequence: TGTGCCTGGGCCCGTGGGGGGAGCTCCTACGAGCAGTACTTC. It specifies CAWARGGSSYEQYF.

V usage is TRBV30 and J usage is TRBJ1-5; D perhaps matches TRBD1 (6 bases). Germline lookup yields CDR1 GTSNPN and CDR2 SVGIG (reference sequence). The CDR3 is 16 residues long. Between the trimmed V and J ends, which lost 4 bases and 6 bases, there was a span of 22 bases. The CDR3 DNA reads as TGTGCCTGGACCTCAACCGTGGGGGGCTACGGTCAGCCCCAGCATTTT. Translation gives CAWTSTVGGYGQPQHF.

The table lists this clone with a few counts. V and J are TRBV7-3 and TRBJ1-1; 9 bases agree with TRBD1. The CDR3 loop spans 14 amino acids. The germline V gene has CDR1 SGHTA and CDR2 FQGTGA. V dropped 1 base and J dropped 5; count of bases not matched to a gene: 2. CDR3 DNA sequence: TGTGCCAGCAGCTTAATACAGGGGGCTACTGAAGCTTTCTTT. Translated, it gives CASSLIQGATEAFF.

This clone was detected only once. This chain links TRBV10-3 with TRBJ1-4, with 8 bases aligning to TRBD1. V dropped 3 bases and J dropped 5; count of bases not matched to a gene: 5. The CDR3 length is 15 residues. Germline V gene data show CDR1 as ENHRY and CDR2 as SYGVKD. CDR3 sequence: CAISDFGTGNEKLFF. CDR3 bases: TGTGCCATCAGTGATTTCGGGACAGGCAATGAAAAACTGTTTTTT.

The chain is built from TRBV5-6 and TRBJ2-1; unclear D gene. Trimming took off 0 bases at V and 5 bases at J, with 3 bases between the two ends. Germline CDR1 and CDR2: SGHDT and YYEEEE. CDR3 length equals 12 residues. The CDR3 DNA follows: TGTGCCAGCAGCTTGGGGGACAATGAGCAGTTCTTC. Protein: CASSLGDNEQFF.

V usage is TRBV19 and J usage is TRBJ2-2, with 9 bases aligning to TRBD2. Per the germline V gene, CDR1 is LNHDA and CDR2 is SQIVND (reference sequence). The length of the CDR3 is 15 residues. The ends lost 2 bases at V and 4 bases at J; junction bases unmatched: 2. The CDR3 sequence is CASSIRLAATGELFF. The DNA for the CDR3 is TGTGCCAGTAGTATAAGACTAGCGGCCACCGGGGAGCTGTTTTTT.

This clone came up a few times. This chain uses TRBV2 with TRBJ2-5; D remains unclear. Germline lookup yields CDR1 SNHLY and CDR2 FYNNEI. Deletions cut 7 bases from V and 2 bases from J, with 11 bases between. The CDR3 consists of 13 residues. Written as DNA, the CDR3 is TGTGCCAGCACTGTTAGCCGTCAAGAGACCCAGTACTTC. This codes for CASTVSRQETQYF.

This rearrangement joins TRBV5-4 to TRBJ1-4, with D maybe TRBD1 (6 bases). This CDR3 comprises 16 residues. Trimming cost V 4 bases and J 0 bases, with 13 bases left between them. Germline values: CDR1 SGHNT, CDR2 YYREEE (reference sequence). CDR3 in amino acids: CASSQGQLATNEKLFF. The CDR3 bases are TGTGCCAGCAGCCAAGGACAGCTTGCAACTAATGAAAAACTGTTTTTT.

This clone was counted once. The V and J genes are TRBV5-1 and TRBJ1-5, with 7 bases aligning to TRBD1. The CDR3 runs 15 residues. The ends lost 1 base at V and 7 bases at J; junction bases unmatched: 8. CDR1 is SGHRS and CDR2 is YFSETQ in the germline V gene. The CDR3 spells CASSLTPGGGQPQHF. The CDR3 DNA follows: TGCGCCAGCAGCTTGACCCCAGGGGGAGGGCAGCCCCAGCATTTT.

The chain carries TRBV5-4 and TRBJ1-2; 8 positions agree with TRBD1. Germline V gene lookup returns CDR1 SGHNT and CDR2 YYREEE (reference sequence). The CDR3 is 15 amino acids. Trimming took 3 bases from V and 8 from J; bases not matched to a gene: 12. This chain's CDR3 is CASSWGQGAGIGYTF. The CDR3 bases are TGTGCCAGCAGCTGGGGGCAGGGGGCTGGGATAGGCTACACCTTC.

The V call is TRBV5-1, the J call TRBJ1-4, with TRBD1 as a possible D gene (5 bases). This CDR3 comprises 14 residues. Germline V gene data show CDR1 as SGHRS and CDR2 as YFSETQ. V gave up 5 bases and J gave up 1 base, with 9 bases separating them. DNA of the CDR3: TGCGCCAGCAGTAGTCAGGGAACTAATGAAAAACTGTTTTTT. Its translation is CASSSQGTNEKLFF.

The rearrangement uses TRBV23-1 and TRBJ1-1; 7 bases align to TRBD1. TRBV23-1 is placed among ORFs of uncertain function. V shed 8 bases, J shed 4 bases, and the junction held 10 bases outside the gene matches. The CDR3 runs to 14 residues. In DNA form, the CDR3 reads TGCGCCAGCGCCAGACCGACAGGGTCCACTGAAGCTTTCTTT. Its protein is CASARPTGSTEAFF.

The J gene is TRBJ2-7, the V gene TRBV27; the match to TRBD1 covers 8 bases. The V segment lost 8 bases and the J segment 2 bases; nucleotides outside the gene matches: 14. The germline V gene has CDR1 MNHEY and CDR2 SMNVEV (reference sequence). This CDR3 has 16 amino acids. The CDR3 DNA reads as TGTGCCAGCTCTACCTCCTTAGGACAGGGCCCCTACGAGCAGTACTTC. The encoded protein is CASSTSLGQGPYEQYF.

The chain recombines TRBV11-2 with TRBJ2-3; possible D gene TRBD2, 7 bases. The V end lost 5 bases, the J end lost 6 bases, and 21 bases lay between the germline ends. CDR1 and CDR2 (germline): SGHAT, FQNNGV. The CDR3 runs 16 residues. The CDR3 is CASSLTGGLAFDTQYF. For the CDR3, the DNA is TGTGCCAGCAGCCTTACCGGGGGGCTCGCCTTCGATACGCAGTATTTT.